The rows below give T cell receptor beta chains drawn from one sample of a study of cytomegalovirus exposure and HLA in healthy donors. TCRdb's copy holds only in-frame clones and misses some; the assay was immunoSEQ multiplex PCR. The repertoire holds 150,000 to 200,000 clones, with approximately 79% as singletons. Specimen: PBMCs. The origin of the receptors is a man aged 35-49 years in good health and CMV-seronegative. CDR3s include the opening cysteine and the closing phenylalanine or tryptophan. Each record gives: clone size, V gene, D gene, J gene, CDR3 length, CDR3 protein, CDR3 DNA. D genes are given only for firm matches. A clone size is listed for some rows: how often the clone was seen (once, few, many), or a class if it is expanded.

abundance: few; v_gene: TRBV4-3; d_gene: NA; j_gene: TRBJ1-6; len: 16; CDR3aa: CASSQDRGAIESPLHF; CDR3nt: TGCGCCAGCAGCCAAGATCGGGGGGCGATTGAGTCACCCCTCCACTTT
abundance: NA; v_gene: TRBV5-1; d_gene: TRBD1; j_gene: TRBJ2-4; len: 15; CDR3aa: CASSLGGTGKNIQYF; CDR3nt: TGCGCCAGCAGCTTGGGGGGGACAGGTAAAAACATTCAGTACTTC
abundance: NA; v_gene: TRBV2; d_gene: TRBD2; j_gene: TRBJ2-5; len: 17; CDR3aa: CASSFGLAGAPVETQYF; CDR3nt: TGTGCCAGCAGTTTCGGACTAGCGGGGGCACCCGTAGAGACCCAGTACTTC
abundance: few; v_gene: TRBV13; d_gene: NA; j_gene: TRBJ1-1; len: 12; CDR3aa: CASTLRETEAFF; CDR3nt: TGTGCCAGCACCCTTCGGGAGACTGAAGCTTTCTTT
abundance: NA; v_gene: TRBV2; d_gene: TRBD2; j_gene: TRBJ2-3; len: 16; CDR3aa: CASSAGRGAGTDTQYF; CDR3nt: TGTGCCAGCAGTGCGGGGCGGGGGGCAGGCACAGATACGCAGTATTTT
abundance: few; v_gene: TRBV27; d_gene: TRBD1; j_gene: TRBJ1-6; len: 17; CDR3aa: CASSRLTGERYNSPLHF; CDR3nt: TGTGCCAGCAGTCGTCTAACAGGGGAACGATATAATTCACCCCTCCACTTT
abundance: NA; v_gene: TRBV7-8; d_gene: NA; j_gene: TRBJ1-1; len: 15; CDR3aa: CASSSRDRGIGEAFF; CDR3nt: TGTGCCAGCAGCTCTAGGGATCGGGGAATCGGAGAAGCTTTCTTT
abundance: NA; v_gene: TRBV5-1; d_gene: NA; j_gene: TRBJ2-7; len: 14; CDR3aa: CASSSGGPNYEQYF; CDR3nt: TGCGCCAGCAGCTCAGGCGGGCCAAATTACGAGCAGTACTTC
abundance: once; v_gene: TRBV7-9; d_gene: NA; j_gene: TRBJ2-7; len: 13; CDR3aa: CASSPLGDYEQYF; CDR3nt: TGTGCCAGCAGCCCCCTTGGGGACTACGAGCAGTACTTC
abundance: NA; v_gene: TRBV6-5; d_gene: NA; j_gene: TRBJ2-4; len: 15; CDR3aa: CASTPGGLAKNIQYF; CDR3nt: TGTGCCAGCACCCCCGGGGGTCTAGCCAAAAACATTCAGTACTTC
abundance: NA; v_gene: TRBV11-3; d_gene: TRBD2; j_gene: TRBJ2-2; len: 16; CDR3aa: CASSTGTSGGAGELFF; CDR3nt: TGTGCCAGCAGCACGGGGACTAGCGGGGGGGCCGGGGAGCTGTTTTTT
abundance: few; v_gene: TRBV5-1; d_gene: NA; j_gene: TRBJ1-3; len: 15; CDR3aa: CASSTAGGFGNTIYF; CDR3nt: TGCGCCAGCAGCACGGCTGGGGGCTTTGGAAACACCATATATTTT